Listed below are T cell receptor beta chains from one sample, sequenced in a study of T cell changes during pregnancy in multiple sclerosis. Libraries were prepared by immunoSEQ multiplex PCR; TCRdb keeps only in-frame clonotypes and omits some of them. The sample has tens of thousands of clones; approximately 92% are singletons. The sequencing used CD4+ T cells from peripheral blood mononuclear cells, collected in the third trimester of pregnancy. The receptor source for this set is a female donor with multiple sclerosis, enrolled in a pregnancy study. Each CDR3 is given with its conserved first and last residue. A D gene is named only where the DNA matches it firmly. Size is stated for part of the rows, as once, few or many counts, or as a class when the clone is expanded.

d_call	v_call	j_call	clone_size	cdr3_nt	cdr3_aa
-	TRBV28	TRBJ2-1	-	TGTGCCAGCAGTTCTTACCCGGAGCACAATGAGCAGTTCTTC	CASSSYPEHNEQFF
-	TRBV7-9	TRBJ1-5	-	TGTGCCAGCAGCGGCCAGGATACTCAGCCCCAGCATTTT	CASSGQDTQPQHF
TRBD2	TRBV28	TRBJ2-7	-	TGTGCCAGCAGTCCCTCCATTGGAGCGGGAGTTCGCTACGAGCAGTACTTC	CASSPSIGAGVRYEQYF
-	TRBV2	TRBJ1-3	-	TGTGCCAGTCAGACAGACGGAAACACCATATATTTT	CASQTDGNTIYF
-	TRBV10-3	TRBJ2-3	-	TGTGCCACCGGGGGAGGTTCAGATACGCAGTATTTT	CATGGGSDTQYF
-	TRBV10-2	TRBJ2-5	-	TGCGCCAGCAGTCTAACAGGGAAGGAGACCCAGTACTTC	CASSLTGKETQYF
-	TRBV11-2	TRBJ2-5	-	TGTGCCAGCAGCTTAAACGGGATAAGAGAGACCCAGTACTTC	CASSLNGIRETQYF
-	TRBV5-1	TRBJ1-2	-	TGCGCCAGCAGCTTAGCACACCGGGCCGCAGGGGTTATTGGCTACACCTTC	CASSLAHRAAGVIGYTF
-	TRBV7-2	TRBJ2-2	-	TGTGCCAGCAGCCGATACAGGGGGGGCGGGGAGCTGTTTTTT	CASSRYRGGGELFF
-	TRBV30	TRBJ1-1	-	TGTGCCTGCAATCTAGAGACTGAAGCTTTCTTT	CACNLETEAFF
TRBD2	TRBV2	TRBJ2-1	-	TGTGCCAGCAGCGACGCCCCTGCTAGCGGGAGGACATACAATGAGCAGTTCTTC	CASSDAPASGRTYNEQFF
-	TRBV4-1	TRBJ2-7	-	TGCGCCAGCAGCAGGGAGTCCAGCTCCTACGAGCAGTACTTC	CASSRESSSYEQYF
TRBD1	TRBV18	TRBJ1-4	-	TGTGCCAGCTCACCGGAGACAGGGGTAAATAAACTGTTTTTT	CASSPETGVNKLFF
-	TRBV5-1	TRBJ1-4	-	TGCGCCAGCAGCTTGCAGGGATCGAGTGAAAAACTGTTTTTT	CASSLQGSSEKLFF
-	TRBV11-1	TRBJ2-5	-	TGTGCCAGCAGCCCCAGCGGGTATGGGACCCAGTACTTC	CASSPSGYGTQYF
-	TRBV15	TRBJ2-1	-	TGTGCCACCAGCAGAGATAGGGAGTCGATCTCCTACAATGAGCAGTTCTTC	CATSRDRESISYNEQFF
-	TRBV28	TRBJ1-1	-	TGTGCCAGCAGTTTATCAGGGGCTGAAGCTTTCTTT	CASSLSGAEAFF
-	TRBV10-1	TRBJ2-1	-	TGCGCCAGCAGTGAGTCCCGGGGGCAGTTCTTC	CASSESRGQFF
-	TRBV27	TRBJ2-1	-	TGTGCCAGCAGTTTATCTATTCGGGGAGGTGAGCAGTTCTTC	CASSLSIRGGEQFF
TRBD2	TRBV18	TRBJ2-5	-	TGTGCCAGCTCACCACCATCAAGCGGGAGGGCGGAGACCCAGTACTTC	CASSPPSSGRAETQYF
TRBD1	TRBV19	TRBJ1-1	-	TGTGCCAGTAGTATTCGTCGGCAACCATCGATTACAGGGGCCATAGCTGAAGCTTTCTTT	CASSIRRQPSITGAIAEAFF
TRBD1	TRBV5-4	TRBJ2-1	-	TGTGCCAGCACCGGGACAGGGGGCGACGGGAGTCAGGGGGTTGAGCAGTTCTTC	CASTGTGGDGSQGVEQFF
-	TRBV19	TRBJ2-3	once	TGTGCCAGCCGGAAAGGGGTGAGCACAGATACGCAGTATTTT	CASRKGVSTDTQYF
-	TRBV18	TRBJ2-7	-	TGTGCCAGCTCACCACCTCAGATGTCCTACGAGCAGTACTTC	CASSPPQMSYEQYF
TRBD2	TRBV5-1	TRBJ2-1	-	TGCGCCAGCAGCACGGGACTAGCGGGAAGATACAATGAGCAGTTCTTC	CASSTGLAGRYNEQFF
-	TRBV5-5	TRBJ1-2	-	TGTGCCAGCAGCCGGGGGGAAAGCTATGGCTACACCTTC	CASSRGESYGYTF
TRBD2	TRBV5-5	TRBJ2-3	-	TGTGCCAGCAGCGTGCACCCGGGGACTAGCGGGAGCCGTACGCAGTATTTT	CASSVHPGTSGSRTQYF
TRBD1	TRBV28	TRBJ1-5	-	TGTGCCAGCAGAGGGACAGACAATCAGCCCCAGCATTTT	CASRGTDNQPQHF
-	TRBV6-1	TRBJ1-1	-	TGTGCCAGCAGTGAAGGTGGGCAGGGTCGATGGTTCACTGAAGCTTTCTTT	CASSEGGQGRWFTEAFF
TRBD2	TRBV11-1	TRBJ2-7	-	TGTGCCAGCAGCTCCCCCCGGGGAAGCGGGGGAACCTACGAGCAGTACTTC	CASSSPRGSGGTYEQYF
TRBD2	TRBV2	TRBJ2-1	-	TGTGCCAGCAAAGAAGGGAGAGCGGGAGGGTACAATGAGCAGTTCTTC	CASKEGRAGGYNEQFF
TRBD1	TRBV13	TRBJ1-2	-	TGTGCCAGCAGCAATATGGCGACAGGGACTAACTATGGCTACACCTTC	CASSNMATGTNYGYTF
TRBD1	TRBV19	TRBJ2-6	-	TGTGCCAGTAGTCAAGCAGGGGGCGCGAGGGCCGGGGCCAACGTCCTGACTTTC	CASSQAGGARAGANVLTF
-	TRBV11-2	TRBJ1-1	-	TGTGCCAGCAGCCTATATTGGGAGGGTTTTGGATCGAACACTGAAGCTTTCTTT	CASSLYWEGFGSNTEAFF
-	TRBV10-1	TRBJ1-1	once	TGCGCCAGCATGGACCCGGGAAGGAACACTGAAGCTTTCTTT	CASMDPGRNTEAFF
TRBD2	TRBV19	TRBJ2-1	-	TGTGCCAGTAGTATACCCGGAGTAGCGGGAAGCAATGAGCAGTTCTTC	CASSIPGVAGSNEQFF
TRBD2	TRBV2	TRBJ2-3	-	TGTGCCAGCAGTGGCAGGGGACTAGCGGGCACAGATACGCAGTATTTT	CASSGRGLAGTDTQYF
-	TRBV27	TRBJ2-3	-	TGTGCCAGCAGTTTTCGGACGGGGGGCACAGATACGCAGTATTTT	CASSFRTGGTDTQYF
-	TRBV7-2	TRBJ1-5	-	TGTGCCAGCAGCTCCCCGAATCAGCCCCAGCATTTT	CASSSPNQPQHF
-	TRBV7-3	TRBJ2-1	-	TGTGCCAGCAGCTCCGGGGGATTACGGGACAATGAGCAGTTCTTC	CASSSGGLRDNEQFF
TRBD2	TRBV7-9	TRBJ2-3	-	TGTGCCAGCAGCTTAGCGAGGACTAGCGGGAGCCCAGATACGCAGTATTTT	CASSLARTSGSPDTQYF
-	TRBV7-7	TRBJ2-7	-	TGTGCCAGCAGCTTAGCGGACACCTCCTACGAGCAGTACTTC	CASSLADTSYEQYF
-	TRBV6-6	TRBJ2-1	-	TGTGCCAGCAGCTTCCTTTACAATGAGCAGTTCTTC	CASSFLYNEQFF
-	TRBV29-1	TRBJ1-2	-	TGCAGCGTTGAAGATCAGGGCAGGAGCACCTTC	CSVEDQGRSTF
-	TRBV10-3	TRBJ1-3	-	TGTGCCATCAGTGTACAGGGAGTGGCAAACACCATATATTTT	CAISVQGVANTIYF
TRBD1	TRBV7-8	TRBJ2-2	-	TGTGCCAGCAGCTTAGCTATAGGGACAGGGGACACCGGGGAGCTGTTTTTT	CASSLAIGTGDTGELFF
TRBD1	TRBV15	TRBJ1-2	-	TGTGCCACCAGCAGAGGGGGGGTCGGGGGACAGGACTATGGCTACACCTTC	CATSRGGVGGQDYGYTF
TRBD1	TRBV10-1	TRBJ1-5	-	TGCGCCAGCAGGGGACAGGGGGGCAGCAATCAGCCCCAGCATTTT	CASRGQGGSNQPQHF
-	TRBV28	TRBJ1-1	-	TGTGCCAGCACTCCTGGACAGATGGCTGAAGCTTTCTTT	CASTPGQMAEAFF
TRBD2	TRBV6-5	TRBJ2-7	-	TGTGCCAGCAGTGTTGCGGGAGGTTCCTACGAGCAGTACTTC	CASSVAGGSYEQYF
-	TRBV29-1	TRBJ1-2	-	TGCAGCGTTTACAGACGGGGGTACTATGGCTACACCTTC	CSVYRRGYYGYTF
TRBD1	TRBV28	TRBJ2-7	-	TGTGCCAGCAGGGGACAGAGTCTCGTCTACGAGCAGTACTTC	CASRGQSLVYEQYF
-	TRBV2	TRBJ1-2	few	TGTGCCAGCAGCCCGAGGGAATTCTCTGACTATGGCTACACCTTC	CASSPREFSDYGYTF
-	TRBV5-5	TRBJ2-7	-	TGTGCCAGCAGGCCCGCCCTCCGGGACGAGCAGTACTTC	CASRPALRDEQYF
TRBD1	TRBV19	TRBJ2-5	-	TGTGCCAGTAGTATCTCCGGGACAGGACAAGAGACCCAGTACTTC	CASSISGTGQETQYF
TRBD1	TRBV5-1	TRBJ1-1	-	TGCGCCAGCAGCAGGGCAGGGGGGACCGTGAACACTGAAGCTTTCTTT	CASSRAGGTVNTEAFF